This T cell receptor beta chain was recorded in a study of CD8+ T cells in alopecia areata. Study findings and constraints: It was lesional scalp, especially alopecia totalis/universalis, that showed higher clonality than normal scalp.

Germline CDR1 is MNHEY and CDR2 is SVGAGI. With 2 bases removed from V and 2 bases from J, the gap between germline ends came to 14 bases. CDR3 length: 16 amino acids. Of note for this clone: Its antigen is as yet unknown.

In alopecia areata patients, both lesional scalp punch biopsies and peripheral blood were collected. Cell sorting on a FACSAria was used to separate CD4+ and CD8+ T cells from the PBMCs. Extracted RNA was reverse transcribed into cDNA, the sequencing template. This table comes from immunoSEQ multiplex PCR, and its TCRdb copy is limited to in-frame clones, with some not included. In the table there are around 35,000 clones, around 59% of which are singletons. The sample consisted of NKG2D-high CD8+ T cells sorted from blood. The chain carries TRBV6-5 and TRBJ2-3; weak D call: TRBD1 (6 bases). The sequence was collected from a human donor with alopecia areata. CDR3 in amino acids: CASSYTRDIFTDTQYF. CDR3 bases: TGTGCCAGCAGTTACACAAGGGACATATTCACAGATACGCAGTATTTT.